This TCR beta chain is from a study of OX40 agonist ivuxolimab in advanced cancers. Study-wide context: Ivuxolimab was a fully human IgG2 agonistic monoclonal antibody targeting the costimulatory receptor OX40 (CD134). Intravenous ivuxolimab was administered to patients every 2 weeks at six dose levels: 0.01, 0.1, 0.3, 1.5, 3 and 10 mg/kg. Of the approximately 50 dose-escalation patients, hepatocellular carcinoma was present in about 20, melanoma in around 15, renal cell carcinoma in 9 and head and neck cancer in 9. A male proportion of 82.7% and a mean age of around 60 years, ranging from about 23 to 90, were recorded for the dose-escalation cohort. Prior anti-PD-1, anti-PD-L1 or anti-CTLA-4 therapy was permitted, and about two fifths of dose-escalation patients had received checkpoint inhibitors. Partial responses were achieved by three dose-escalation patients, of whom one had hepatocellular carcinoma and two had cutaneous melanoma. Peripheral TCRbeta sequencing aimed to test whether ivuxolimab altered TCR sequence diversity and caused clonal T-cell expansion. The paper describes the monotherapy dose-escalation part (N of about 47 patients) of the phase I trial of ivuxolimab. Here is what the overall study found, with its caveats: Which antigens the clonally expanded peripheral T cells were specific for was not determined. After ivuxolimab, CD8+ T cells had more expanded clones than CD4+ T cells on average. In partial responders in the 0.1-3.0 mg/kg groups, normalized peripheral clonal expansion was found to be among the lowest, especially among CD8+ T cells. Low levels of normalized T-cell clonal expansion were also seen in some patients who did not respond. Clonal expansion of both CD4+ and CD8+ blood T cells was observed from baseline to week 6 at doses 0.1 to 3.0 mg/kg.

The trial excluded patients who had a history of autoimmune disease or who were on systemic immunosuppression. Peripheral blood for TCR sequencing was drawn from every dose cohort at baseline, at cycle 4 day 1 and at cycle 7 day 1. Samples were obtained from an open-label, multicenter, first-in-human phase I dose-escalation trial of ivuxolimab. Adults with locally advanced or metastatic head and neck squamous cell, hepatocellular, melanoma or renal cell carcinoma were enrolled in the trial. Before TCR sequencing, CD4+ and CD8+ T cells were separately sorted from peripheral blood. Genomic DNA was extracted from sorted cells for sequencing of the TCRbeta CDR3 region. TCRbeta CDR3 regions were sequenced using the immunoSEQ Assay. Here the immuneACCESS table is served through TCRdb, limited to in-frame sequences with V and J called. Missing clones are a known gap in these copies; in checked studies unresolved V genes cover under half, and the rest lacks a known reason. Within this sample are about 98,000 clones, with 87% of them counted one time only. The leading ten clones occupy 0.5% to 0.55% of the sample.

Concerning this clone: Its antigen specificity is not known. Qualities for individual bases were not recorded, and no much larger clone is one base off.

The material sequenced was CD4+ or CD8+ T cells sorted from blood, taken in a trial of the OX40 agonist ivuxolimab. The clonotype originates from an adult with an advanced solid tumor such as melanoma, head and neck, liver or kidney cancer.

Here is the DNA: TGTGCCAGCAGGATGACAGGGGAGAAGGGTGGCTACACCTTC. This codes for CASRMTGEKGGYTF. The chain is assembled from TRBV6-5 and TRBJ1-2; 8 of the junction bases match TRBD1. The CDR3 has 14 amino acids, counting the end cysteine and phenylalanine. CDR3 DNA only is kept here, 42 bases in frame from base 1. The germline V gene specifies MNHEY as CDR1 and SVGAGI as CDR2. V and J are trimmed by 6 bases and 7 bases, and the gene matches miss 10 bases of the junction.